This T cell receptor beta chain originates from a study of blood T cell repertoires in COVID-19. As for the study in general: Acute and convalescent COVID-19 samples came from the United States, Italy and Spain. Sources were T cells, B-cell-depleted T cells, or PBMCs; the material itself was cDNA or gDNA.

Original processing methods: Quantification of nucleated cells was approximated via reference gene primer amplification. TCRdb keeps only in-frame clones here, not all; method: immunoSEQ multiplex PCR. The V and J calls and clone size come from that table; D and trimming were worked out from the DNA. Of 36,000 or so clones listed, 90% are singletons. V shed 7 bases and J 6 bases; nucleotides not matched to a gene: 7. This CDR3 contains 15 residues. CDR1 is SGHAT and CDR2 is FQNNGV in the germline V gene. This receptor was obtained from a human donor in a cohort sampled during active COVID-19. V is TRBV11-2 and J is TRBJ2-1; 12 bases are a match to TRBD2. Material: peripheral blood. This chain's CDR3 is CASTPTSGRTNEQFF. The CDR3 DNA reads as TGTGCCAGCACCCCCACTAGCGGGAGGACCAATGAGCAGTTCTTC.